This TCR beta chain is drawn from a study of blood T cell repertoires in COVID-19. Turning to the study itself: Material from acute and convalescent COVID-19 was sourced from the United States, Italy and Spain. PBMCs, B-cell-depleted T cells, or T cells were the source of the cDNA or gDNA that made up the material.

Germline CDR1 GTSNPN, CDR2 SVGIG (reference sequence). The CDR3 has 19 amino acids. The ends lost 3 bases at V and 0 bases at J; junction bases unmatched: 14. Per the authors' pipeline: Estimated nucleated cell counts came from reference gene primer amplification. Libraries were prepared by immunoSEQ multiplex PCR; TCRdb keeps only in-frame clonotypes and omits some of them. That table supplies the V and J calls and clone size; D and trimming were determined from the DNA. Here the sample spans 400,000 or so clones, around nine tenths being singletons. This TCR was sampled from a human donor in a cohort sampled during active COVID-19. The sample comprised peripheral blood. The chain carries TRBV30 and TRBJ1-6, with 7 bases identical to TRBD1. CDR3 sequence reads: CAWSPFTRTGRSYNSPLHF. The CDR3 DNA sequence: TGTGCCTGGAGCCCCTTCACCCGGACAGGCCGCTCCTATAATTCACCCCTCCACTTT.